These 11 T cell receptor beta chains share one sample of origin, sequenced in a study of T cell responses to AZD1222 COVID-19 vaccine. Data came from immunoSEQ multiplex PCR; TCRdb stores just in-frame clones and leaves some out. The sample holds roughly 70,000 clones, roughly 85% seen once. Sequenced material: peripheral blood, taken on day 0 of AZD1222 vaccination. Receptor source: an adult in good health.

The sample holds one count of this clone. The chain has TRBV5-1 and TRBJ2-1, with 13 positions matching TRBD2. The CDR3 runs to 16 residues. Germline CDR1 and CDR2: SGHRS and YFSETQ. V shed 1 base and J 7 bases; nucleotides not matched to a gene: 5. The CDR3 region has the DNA TGCGCCAGCAGCTTGCTGACTAGCGGGAGGTCTAATGAGCAGTTCTTC. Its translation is CASSLLTSGRSNEQFF. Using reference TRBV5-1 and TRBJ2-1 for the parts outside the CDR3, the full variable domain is KAGVTQTPRYLIKTRGQQVTLSCSPISGHRSVSWYQQTPGQGLQFLFEYFSETQRNKGNFPGRFSGRQFSNSRSEMNVSTLELGDSALYLCASSLLTSGRSNEQFFGPGTRLTVL.

DNA of the CDR3: TGTGCCACCAGTGGGGGGGCGCAAGGGGCACATACGCAGTATTTT. Amino acid sequence: CATSGGAQGAHTQYF. The J gene is TRBJ2-3, the V gene TRBV24-1; D is possibly TRBD1 or TRBD2 (6 bases each). CDR1 KGHDR and CDR2 SFDVKD come from the germline V gene. With 5 bases removed from V and 7 bases from J, the gap between germline ends came to 18 bases. The CDR3 has 15 residues.

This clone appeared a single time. DNA for the CDR3: TGTGCCACCAGTGGCAGGGGGGTCCCCGGGGAGCTGTTTTTT. As protein: CATSGRGVPGELFF. The V call is TRBV24-1, the J call TRBJ2-2; D might be TRBD1 (7 bases). CDR1 is KGHDR, CDR2 SFDVKD, per germline. V was shortened by 5 bases and J by 6 bases, with 12 bases between the two germline ends. The CDR3 is made up of 14 amino acids.

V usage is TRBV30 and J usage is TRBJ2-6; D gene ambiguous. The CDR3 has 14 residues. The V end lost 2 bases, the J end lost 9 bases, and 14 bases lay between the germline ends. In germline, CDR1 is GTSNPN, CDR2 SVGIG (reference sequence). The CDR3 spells CAWSPPATYNVLTF. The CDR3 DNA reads TGTGCCTGGAGTCCCCCGGCGACCTACAACGTCCTGACTTTC.

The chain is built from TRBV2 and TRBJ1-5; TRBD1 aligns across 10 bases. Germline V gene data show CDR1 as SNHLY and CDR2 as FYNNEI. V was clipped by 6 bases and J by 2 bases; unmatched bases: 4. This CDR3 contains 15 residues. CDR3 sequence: CASRGDRGGNQPQHF. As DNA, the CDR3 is TGTGCCAGCAGGGGGGACAGGGGTGGCAATCAGCCCCAGCATTTT. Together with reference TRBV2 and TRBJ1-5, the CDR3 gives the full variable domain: EPEVTQTPSHQVTQMGQEVILRCVPISNHLYFYWYRQILGQKVEFLVSFYNNEISEKSEIFDDQFSVERPDGSNFTLKIRSTKLEDSAMYFCASRGDRGGNQPQHFGDGTRLSIL.

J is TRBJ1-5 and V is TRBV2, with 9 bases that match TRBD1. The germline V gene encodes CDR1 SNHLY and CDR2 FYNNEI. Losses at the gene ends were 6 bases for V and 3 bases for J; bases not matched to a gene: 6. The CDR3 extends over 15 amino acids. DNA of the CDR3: TGTGCCAGCAGAGTAGGACAGGGGCCCAATCAGCCCCAGCATTTT. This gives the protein CASRVGQGPNQPQHF. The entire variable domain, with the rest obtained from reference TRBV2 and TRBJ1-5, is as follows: EPEVTQTPSHQVTQMGQEVILRCVPISNHLYFYWYRQILGQKVEFLVSFYNNEISEKSEIFDDQFSVERPDGSNFTLKIRSTKLEDSAMYFCASRVGQGPNQPQHFGDGTRLSIL.

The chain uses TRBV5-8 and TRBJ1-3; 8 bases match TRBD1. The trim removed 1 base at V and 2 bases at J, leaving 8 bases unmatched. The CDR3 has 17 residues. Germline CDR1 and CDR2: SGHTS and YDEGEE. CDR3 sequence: CASSLPGTGGTGNTIYF. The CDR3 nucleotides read TGTGCCAGCAGCTTGCCTGGCACAGGGGGAACTGGAAACACCATATATTTT.

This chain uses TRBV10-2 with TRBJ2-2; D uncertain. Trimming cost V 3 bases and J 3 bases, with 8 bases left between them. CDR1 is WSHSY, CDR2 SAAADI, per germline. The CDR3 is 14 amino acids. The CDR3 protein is CASSERRDTGELFF. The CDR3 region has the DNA TGCGCCAGCAGTGAAAGACGGGACACCGGGGAGCTGTTTTTT.

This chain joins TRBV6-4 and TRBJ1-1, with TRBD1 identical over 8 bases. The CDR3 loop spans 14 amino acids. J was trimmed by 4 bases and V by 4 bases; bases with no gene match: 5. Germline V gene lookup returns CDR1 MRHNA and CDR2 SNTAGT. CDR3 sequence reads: CASSADRGGTEAFF. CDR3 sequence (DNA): TGTGCCAGCAGTGCCGACAGGGGAGGCACTGAAGCTTTCTTT.

Written as DNA, the CDR3 is TGTGCAAGTCGCTTACGACAGGGGGCCTCTGGAAACACCATATATTTT. The encoded protein is CASRLRQGASGNTIYF. The chain combines TRBV12-2 with TRBJ1-3; the tabulated D call, TRBD1, remains unverified against the DNA. TRBV12-2 is listed as a pseudogene. The CDR3 is 16 residues long.

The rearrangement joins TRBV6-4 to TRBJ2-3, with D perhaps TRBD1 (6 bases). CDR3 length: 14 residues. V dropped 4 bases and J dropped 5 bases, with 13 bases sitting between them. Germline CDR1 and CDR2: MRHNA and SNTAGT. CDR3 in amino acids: CASSAYLTGDTQYF. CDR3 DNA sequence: TGTGCCAGCAGTGCCTACCTGACAGGAGATACGCAGTATTTT.